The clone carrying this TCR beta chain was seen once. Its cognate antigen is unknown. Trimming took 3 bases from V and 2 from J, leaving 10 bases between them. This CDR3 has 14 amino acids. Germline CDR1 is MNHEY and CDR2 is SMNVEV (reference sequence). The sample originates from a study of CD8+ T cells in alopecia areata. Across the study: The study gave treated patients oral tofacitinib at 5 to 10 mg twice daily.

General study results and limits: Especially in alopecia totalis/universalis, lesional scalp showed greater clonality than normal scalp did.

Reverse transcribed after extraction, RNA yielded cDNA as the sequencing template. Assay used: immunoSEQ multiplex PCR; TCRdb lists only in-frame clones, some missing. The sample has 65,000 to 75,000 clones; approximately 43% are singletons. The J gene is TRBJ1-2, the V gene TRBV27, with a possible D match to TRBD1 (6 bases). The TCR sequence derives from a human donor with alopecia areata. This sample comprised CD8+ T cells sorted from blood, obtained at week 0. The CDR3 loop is CASSFRGPNYGYTF. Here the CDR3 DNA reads TGTGCCAGCAGTTTCAGGGGACCAAACTATGGCTACACCTTC.